This TCR beta chain is from a study of T cell changes during pregnancy in multiple sclerosis. Libraries were prepared by immunoSEQ multiplex PCR; TCRdb keeps only in-frame clonotypes and omits some of them. The table lists 13,000 to 15,000 clones, more than 80% of them singletons. Sequenced here: peripheral blood, sampled in the second trimester of pregnancy. The receptor was derived from a female donor in good health, enrolled as a control in a pregnancy study.

CDR3 bases: TGTGCCAGCAGCCCCCAGGGGGCTGCTGGAAACACCATATATTTT. Encoded protein: CASSPQGAAGNTIYF. The V call is TRBV9, the J call TRBJ1-3; 8 bases fit TRBD1. The trim removed 4 bases at V and 2 bases at J, leaving 5 bases unmatched. CDR3 length: 15 amino acids. CDR1 SGDLS and CDR2 YYNGEE come from the germline V gene.